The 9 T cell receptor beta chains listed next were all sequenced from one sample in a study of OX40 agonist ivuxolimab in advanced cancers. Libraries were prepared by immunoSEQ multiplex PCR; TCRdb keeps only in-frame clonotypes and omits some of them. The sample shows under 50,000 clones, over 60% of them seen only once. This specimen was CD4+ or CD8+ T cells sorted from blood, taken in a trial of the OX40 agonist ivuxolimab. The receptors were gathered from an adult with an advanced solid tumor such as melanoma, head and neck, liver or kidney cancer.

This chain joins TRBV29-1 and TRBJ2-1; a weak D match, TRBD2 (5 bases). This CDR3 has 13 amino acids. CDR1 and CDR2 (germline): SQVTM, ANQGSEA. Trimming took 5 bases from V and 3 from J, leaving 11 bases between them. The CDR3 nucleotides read TGCAGCGTTCGGACTGGCAGCTACAATGAGCAGTTCTTC. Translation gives CSVRTGSYNEQFF.

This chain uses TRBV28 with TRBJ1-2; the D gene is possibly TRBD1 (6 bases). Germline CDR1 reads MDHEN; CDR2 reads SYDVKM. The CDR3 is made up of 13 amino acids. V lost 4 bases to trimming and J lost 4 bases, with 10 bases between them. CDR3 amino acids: CASSSQGTYGYTF. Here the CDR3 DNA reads TGTGCCAGCAGTTCACAGGGAACCTATGGCTACACCTTC.

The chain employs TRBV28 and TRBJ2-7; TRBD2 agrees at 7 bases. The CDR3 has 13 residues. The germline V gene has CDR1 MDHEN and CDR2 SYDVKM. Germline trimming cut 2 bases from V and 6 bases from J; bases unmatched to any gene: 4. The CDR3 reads CASSLAGAIEQYF. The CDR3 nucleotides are TGTGCCAGCAGTTTAGCGGGAGCAATCGAGCAGTACTTC.

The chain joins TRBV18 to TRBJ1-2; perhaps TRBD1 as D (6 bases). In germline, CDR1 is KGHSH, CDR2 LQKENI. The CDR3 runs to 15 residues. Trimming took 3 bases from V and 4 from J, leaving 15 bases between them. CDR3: CASSPSQRQAYGYTF. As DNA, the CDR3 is TGTGCCAGCTCACCCTCCCAACGACAGGCCTATGGCTACACCTTC. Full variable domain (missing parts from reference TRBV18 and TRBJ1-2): NAGVMQNPRHLVRRRGQEARLRCSPMKGHSHVYWYRQLPEEGLKFMVYLQKENIIDESGMPKERFSAEFPKEGPSILRIQQVVRGDSAAYFCASSPSQRQAYGYTFGSGTRLTVV.

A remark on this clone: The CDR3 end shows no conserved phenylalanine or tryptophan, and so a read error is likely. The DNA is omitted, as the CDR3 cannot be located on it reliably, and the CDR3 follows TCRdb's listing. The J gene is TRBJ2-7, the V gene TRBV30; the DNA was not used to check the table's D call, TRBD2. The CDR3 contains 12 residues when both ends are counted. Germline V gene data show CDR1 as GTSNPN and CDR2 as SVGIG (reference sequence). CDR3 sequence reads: CAWSVRGVAGGI.

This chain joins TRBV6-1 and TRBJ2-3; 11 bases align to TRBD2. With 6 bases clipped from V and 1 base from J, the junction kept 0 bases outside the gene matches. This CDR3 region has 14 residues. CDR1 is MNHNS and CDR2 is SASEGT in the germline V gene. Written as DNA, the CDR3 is TGTGCCAGCAGACTAGCGGGGGGCACAGATACGCAGTATTTT. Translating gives CASRLAGGTDTQYF.

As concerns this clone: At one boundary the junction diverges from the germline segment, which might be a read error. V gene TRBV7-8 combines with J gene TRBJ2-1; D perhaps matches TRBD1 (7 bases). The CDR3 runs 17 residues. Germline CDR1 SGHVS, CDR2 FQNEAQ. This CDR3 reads CASSLSWGVGDSAWILF. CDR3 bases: TGTGCCAGCAGCTTAAGTTGGGGGGTAGGGGACAGTGCCTGGATCCTCTTC.

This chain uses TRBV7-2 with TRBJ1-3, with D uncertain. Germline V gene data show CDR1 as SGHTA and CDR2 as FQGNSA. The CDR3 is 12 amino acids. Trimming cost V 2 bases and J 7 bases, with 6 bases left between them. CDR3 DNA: TGTGCCAGCAGCTTACCGAGTAACACCATATATTTT. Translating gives CASSLPSNTIYF.

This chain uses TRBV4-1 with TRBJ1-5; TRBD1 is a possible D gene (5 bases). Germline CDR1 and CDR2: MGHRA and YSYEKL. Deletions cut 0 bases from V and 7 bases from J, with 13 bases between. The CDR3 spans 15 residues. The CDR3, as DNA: TGCGCCAGCAGCCAAGATTGGGGCGCCAGGCAGCCCCAGCATTTT. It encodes CASSQDWGARQPQHF.